This TCR beta chain was identified in a study of cytomegalovirus exposure and HLA in healthy donors. On the study more broadly: The roughly 130 validation repertoires used the same platform as the roughly 700 first-cohort repertoires (as reported by a later analysis).

Profiling relied on immunoSEQ multiplex PCR, and the TCRdb table lists in-frame clones only, not all of them. The sample has about 240,000 clones; approximately 83% are singletons. Donors came from a validation cohort of 90 to 150 subjects, distinct from the first 666-subject cohort. The sequence was collected from a woman aged 30 to 39 in good health and CMV-seropositive. Sequencing was done on a sample of PBMCs.

CDR3 nucleotides: TGCGCCAGCAGCCAACAAGATAGCGGGAGCCGTAACGAGCAGTACTTC. Residues: CASSQQDSGSRNEQYF. The chain joins TRBV4-1 to TRBJ2-7, with 9 bases matching TRBD2. From germline, CDR1 is MGHRA and CDR2 YSYEKL. After removal of 2 bases from V and 5 bases from J, the junction contained 10 bases not matched to a gene. The CDR3 has 16 amino acids.